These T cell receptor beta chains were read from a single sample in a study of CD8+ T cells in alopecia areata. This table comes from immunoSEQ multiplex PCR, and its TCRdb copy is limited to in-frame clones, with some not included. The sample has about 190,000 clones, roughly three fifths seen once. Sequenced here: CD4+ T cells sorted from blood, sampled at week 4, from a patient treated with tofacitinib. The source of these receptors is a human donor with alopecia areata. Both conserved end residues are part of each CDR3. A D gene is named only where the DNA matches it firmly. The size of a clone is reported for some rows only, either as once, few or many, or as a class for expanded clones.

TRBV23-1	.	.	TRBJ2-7	CASSQAGTESYEQYF	TGCGCCAGCAGTCAAGCCGGGACGGAGTCCTACGAGCAGTACTTC
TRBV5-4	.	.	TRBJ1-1	CASSLGGPGDTEAFF	TGTGCCAGCAGCTTGGGGGGGCCGGGTGACACTGAAGCTTTCTTT
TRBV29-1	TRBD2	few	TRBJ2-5	CSVAIAGWSETQYF	TGCAGCGTTGCAATAGCGGGTTGGTCGGAGACCCAGTACTTC
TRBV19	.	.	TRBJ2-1	CASSRRADTYNEQFF	TGTGCCAGTAGCCGTCGGGCTGACACCTACAATGAGCAGTTCTTC
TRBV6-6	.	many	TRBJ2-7	CASSQIPGIEQYF	TGTGCCAGCAGTCAGATTCCAGGGATAGAGCAGTACTTC
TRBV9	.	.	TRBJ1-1	CASSAQVRPNTEAFF	TGTGCCAGCAGCGCACAAGTTAGGCCTAACACTGAAGCTTTCTTT
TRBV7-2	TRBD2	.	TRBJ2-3	CASSSTGTSGIGTQYF	TGTGCCAGCAGCTCAACCGGGACTAGCGGGATTGGTACGCAGTATTTT
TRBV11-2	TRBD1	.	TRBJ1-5	CASSLDGQGNQPQHF	TGTGCCAGCAGCTTAGATGGACAGGGCAATCAGCCCCAGCATTTT
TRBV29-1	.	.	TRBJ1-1	CSVLRGTEAFF	TGCAGCGTATTACGGGGCACTGAAGCTTTCTTT
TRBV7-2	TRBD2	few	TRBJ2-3	CASSLEVAGEKYF	TGTGCCAGCAGCTTAGAGGTAGCGGGAGAAAAGTATTTT
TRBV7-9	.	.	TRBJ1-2	CASSLDFQAGELGGYTF	TGTGCCAGCAGCTTAGATTTCCAAGCTGGGGAGCTTGGGGGCTACACCTTC
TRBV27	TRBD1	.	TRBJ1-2	CASSLSGQGYGYTF	TGTGCCAGCAGTTTATCCGGACAGGGTTATGGCTACACCTTC
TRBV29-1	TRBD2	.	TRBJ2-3	CSVLWTSGRGSTDTQYF	TGCAGCGTTCTCTGGACTAGCGGGAGAGGTAGCACAGATACGCAGTATTTT
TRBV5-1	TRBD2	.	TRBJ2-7	CASSTGLAGSYEQYF	TGCGCCAGCAGCACGGGACTAGCGGGCTCCTACGAGCAGTACTTC
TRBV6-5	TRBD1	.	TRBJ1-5	CASSSQGAGNQPQHF	TGTGCCAGCAGTTCACAGGGGGCTGGCAATCAGCCCCAGCATTTT
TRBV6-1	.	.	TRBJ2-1	CASDRTGEEQFF	TGTGCCAGCGATCGAACGGGAGAAGAGCAGTTCTTC
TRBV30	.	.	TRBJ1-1	CAWSFGITEAFF	TGTGCCTGGAGTTTCGGGATCACTGAAGCTTTCTTT
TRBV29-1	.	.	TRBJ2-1	CSVVRGLGEQFF	TGCAGCGTCGTTCGGGGTCTGGGTGAGCAGTTCTTC
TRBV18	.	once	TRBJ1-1	CASSYRGDTEAFF	TGTGCCAGCTCATACCGAGGGGACACTGAAGCTTTCTTT
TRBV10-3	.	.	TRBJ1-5	CATRNRDSNQPQHF	TGTGCCACCAGAAACAGGGATAGCAATCAGCCCCAGCATTTT
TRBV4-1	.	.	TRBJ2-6	CASSQESRDRYSGANVLTF	TGCGCCAGCAGCCAAGAATCCCGGGACCGGTACTCTGGGGCCAACGTCCTGACTTTC
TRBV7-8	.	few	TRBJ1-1	CASSSQGSLNTEAFF	TGTGCCAGCAGTTCACAGGGATCCTTGAACACTGAAGCTTTCTTT
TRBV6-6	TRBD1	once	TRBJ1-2	CASSYQGDGYGYTF	TGTGCCAGCAGTTACCAGGGGGATGGCTATGGCTACACCTTC
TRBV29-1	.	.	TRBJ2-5	CSVEGGQETQYF	TGCAGCGTTGAAGGCGGCCAAGAGACCCAGTACTTC
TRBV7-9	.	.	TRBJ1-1	CASSLDTNTEAFF	TGTGCCAGCAGCCTAGATACGAACACTGAAGCTTTCTTT
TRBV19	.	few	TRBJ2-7	CASSIKGRNYEQYF	TGTGCCAGTAGTATCAAGGGACGTAACTACGAGCAGTACTTC
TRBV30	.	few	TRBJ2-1	CAWSADRTSYNEQFF	TGTGCCTGGAGTGCTGACAGAACCTCCTACAATGAGCAGTTCTTC
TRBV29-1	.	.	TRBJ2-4	CSVTPSPFLQGGYIQYF	TGCAGCGTCACACCGTCGCCCTTCTTACAGGGAGGATACATTCAGTACTTC
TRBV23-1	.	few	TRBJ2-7	CASSQSAGHVYEQYF	TGCGCCAGCAGTCAATCGGCGGGACACGTCTACGAGCAGTACTTC
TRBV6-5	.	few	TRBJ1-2	CASRATRADYGYTF	TGTGCCAGCAGGGCCACCCGGGCCGACTATGGCTACACCTTC
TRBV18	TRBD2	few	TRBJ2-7	CASSRTSGSTYEQYF	TGTGCCAGCTCGCGGACTAGCGGGAGCACCTACGAGCAGTACTTC
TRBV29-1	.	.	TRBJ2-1	CSVEIGGNEQFF	TGCAGCGTTGAGATAGGGGGGAATGAGCAGTTCTTC
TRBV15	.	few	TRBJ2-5	CATSSSPPQETQYF	TGTGCCACCAGCAGTAGTCCGCCACAAGAGACCCAGTACTTC
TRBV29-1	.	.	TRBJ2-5	CSVSPIGGGETQYF	TGCAGCGTTTCCCCCATTGGCGGAGGAGAGACCCAGTACTTC
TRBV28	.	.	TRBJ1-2	CASSLLPTYNYGYTF	TGTGCCAGCAGTCTACTCCCGACCTATAACTATGGCTACACCTTC
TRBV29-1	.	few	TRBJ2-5	CSVGGRETQYF	TGCAGCGTCGGGGGTCGTGAGACCCAGTACTTC
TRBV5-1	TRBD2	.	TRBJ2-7	CASSYGLAGEQYF	TGCGCCAGCAGTTACGGACTAGCCGGTGAGCAGTACTTC
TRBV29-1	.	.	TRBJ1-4	CSVEESGTSNEKLFF	TGCAGCGTTGAAGAGTCCGGGACAAGTAATGAAAAACTGTTTTTT
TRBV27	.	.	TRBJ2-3	CASKPDSSTDTQYF	TGTGCCAGCAAACCGGACAGTAGCACAGATACGCAGTATTTT
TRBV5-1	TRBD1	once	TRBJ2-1	CASSVGPGTGWDEQFF	TGCGCCAGCAGCGTCGGCCCCGGGACAGGGTGGGACGAGCAGTTCTTC